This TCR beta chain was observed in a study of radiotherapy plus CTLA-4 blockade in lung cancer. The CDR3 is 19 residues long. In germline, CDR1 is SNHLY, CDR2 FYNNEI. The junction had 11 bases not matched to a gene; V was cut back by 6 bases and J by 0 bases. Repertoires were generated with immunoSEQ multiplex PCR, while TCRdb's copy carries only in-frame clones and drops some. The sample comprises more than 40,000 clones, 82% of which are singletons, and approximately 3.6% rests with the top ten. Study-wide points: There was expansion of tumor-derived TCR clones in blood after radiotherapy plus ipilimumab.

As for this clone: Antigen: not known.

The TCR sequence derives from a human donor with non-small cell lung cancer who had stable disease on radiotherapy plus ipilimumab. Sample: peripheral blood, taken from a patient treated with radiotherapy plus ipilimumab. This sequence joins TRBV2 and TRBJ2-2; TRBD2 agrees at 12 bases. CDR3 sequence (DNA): TGTGCCAGCAGGGGGGATTTGCTAGCGGGAGGGGCGAACACCGGGGAGCTGTTTTTT. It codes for CASRGDLLAGGANTGELFF. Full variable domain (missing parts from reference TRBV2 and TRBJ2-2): EPEVTQTPSHQVTQMGQEVILRCVPISNHLYFYWYRQILGQKVEFLVSFYNNEISEKSEIFDDQFSVERPDGSNFTLKIRSTKLEDSAMYFCASRGDLLAGGANTGELFFGEGSRLTVL.